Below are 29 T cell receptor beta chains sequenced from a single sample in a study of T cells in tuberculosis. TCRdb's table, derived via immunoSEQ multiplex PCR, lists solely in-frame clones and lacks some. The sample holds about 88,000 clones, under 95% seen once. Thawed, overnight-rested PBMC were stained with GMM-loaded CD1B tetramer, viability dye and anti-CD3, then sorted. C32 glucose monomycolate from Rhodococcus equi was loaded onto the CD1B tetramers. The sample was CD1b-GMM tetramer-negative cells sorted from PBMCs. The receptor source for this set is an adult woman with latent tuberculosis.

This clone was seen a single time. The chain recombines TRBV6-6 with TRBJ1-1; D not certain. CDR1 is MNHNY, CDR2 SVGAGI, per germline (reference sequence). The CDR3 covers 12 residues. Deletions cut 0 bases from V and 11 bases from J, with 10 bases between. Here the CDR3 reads CASSYSGSWAFF. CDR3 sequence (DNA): TGTGCCAGCAGTTACTCTGGGAGCTGGGCTTTCTTT.

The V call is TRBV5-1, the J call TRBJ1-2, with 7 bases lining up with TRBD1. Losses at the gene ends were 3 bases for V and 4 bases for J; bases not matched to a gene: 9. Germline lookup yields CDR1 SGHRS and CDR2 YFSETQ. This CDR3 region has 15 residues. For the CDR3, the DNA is TGCGCCAGCAGCTCCTCGACAGGGACTCCCTATGGCTACACCTTC. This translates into CASSSSTGTPYGYTF. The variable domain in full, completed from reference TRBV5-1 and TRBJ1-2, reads KAGVTQTPRYLIKTRGQQVTLSCSPISGHRSVSWYQQTPGQGLQFLFEYFSETQRNKGNFPGRFSGRQFSNSRSEMNVSTLELGDSALYLCASSSSTGTPYGYTFGSGTRLTVV.

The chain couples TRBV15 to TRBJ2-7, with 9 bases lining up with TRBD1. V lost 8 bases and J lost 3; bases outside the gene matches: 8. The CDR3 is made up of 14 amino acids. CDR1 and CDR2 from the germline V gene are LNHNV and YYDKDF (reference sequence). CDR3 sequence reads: CATAPDRGYYEQYF. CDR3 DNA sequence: TGTGCCACCGCTCCCGACAGGGGGTACTACGAGCAGTACTTC.

The CDR3 region is CASSFPPPAGREKLFF. The CDR3 coding sequence is TGTGCCAGCAGTTTCCCCCCTCCAGCTGGGCGTGAAAAACTGTTTTTT. The chain is built from TRBV28 and TRBJ1-4; unclear D gene. CDR1 and CDR2 from the germline V gene are MDHEN and SYDVKM. The ends were cut back, 3 bases at V and 7 bases at J, with 18 bases in the middle. CDR3 length: 16 amino acids.

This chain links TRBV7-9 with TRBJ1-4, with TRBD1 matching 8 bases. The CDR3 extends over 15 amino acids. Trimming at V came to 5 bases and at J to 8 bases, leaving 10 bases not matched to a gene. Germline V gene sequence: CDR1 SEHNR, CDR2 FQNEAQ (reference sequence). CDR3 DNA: TGTGCCAGCAGCCACCCGACAGGGGTAGGGGAAAAACTGTTTTTT. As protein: CASSHPTGVGEKLFF.

CDR3 region: CASSQDRGGTEAFF. The CDR3, as DNA: TGCGCCAGCAGCCAGGACAGGGGTGGCACTGAAGCTTTCTTT. This chain links TRBV5-1 with TRBJ1-1; 9 nucleotides match TRBD1. Per the germline V gene, CDR1 is SGHRS and CDR2 is YFSETQ. The V segment lost 4 bases and the J segment 4 bases; nucleotides outside the gene matches: 5. CDR3 length: 14 residues.

The CDR3 spells CASSPRRNRPNFNYGYTF. CDR3 sequence (DNA): TGTGCCAGCTCACCCCGACGGAACAGACCCAACTTCAACTATGGCTACACCTTC. The chain couples TRBV18 to TRBJ1-2; D ambiguous. Germline lookup yields CDR1 KGHSH and CDR2 LQKENI. V was trimmed by 3 bases and J by 2 bases, leaving 22 bases between them. This CDR3 region has 18 residues.

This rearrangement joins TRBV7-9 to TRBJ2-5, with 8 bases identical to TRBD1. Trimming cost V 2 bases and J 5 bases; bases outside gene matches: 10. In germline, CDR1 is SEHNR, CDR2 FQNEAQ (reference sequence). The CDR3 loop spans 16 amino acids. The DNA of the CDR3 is TGTGCCAGCAGCTTATTTTCGCAGGGGGCGGGGGAGACCCAGTACTTC. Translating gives CASSLFSQGAGETQYF. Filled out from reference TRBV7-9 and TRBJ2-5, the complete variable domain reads DTGVSQNPRHKITKRGQNVTFRCDPISEHNRLYWYRQTLGQGPEFLTYFQNEAQLEKSRLLSDRFSAERPKGSFSTLEIQRTEQGDSAMYLCASSLFSQGAGETQYFGPGTRLLVL.

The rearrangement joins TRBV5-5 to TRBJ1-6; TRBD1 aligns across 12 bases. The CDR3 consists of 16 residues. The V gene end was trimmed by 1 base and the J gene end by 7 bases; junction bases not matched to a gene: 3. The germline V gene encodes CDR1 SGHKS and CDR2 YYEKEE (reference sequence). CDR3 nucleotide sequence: TGTGCCAGCAGCTTGTGGGGACAGGGGGCAAATTCACCCCTCCACTTT. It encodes CASSLWGQGANSPLHF.

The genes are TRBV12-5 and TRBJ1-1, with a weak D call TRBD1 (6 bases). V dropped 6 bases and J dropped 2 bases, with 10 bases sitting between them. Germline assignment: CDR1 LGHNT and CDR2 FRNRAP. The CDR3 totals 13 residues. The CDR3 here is CASGPDSNTEAFF. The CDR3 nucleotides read TGTGCTAGTGGCCCGGACAGTAACACTGAAGCTTTCTTT.

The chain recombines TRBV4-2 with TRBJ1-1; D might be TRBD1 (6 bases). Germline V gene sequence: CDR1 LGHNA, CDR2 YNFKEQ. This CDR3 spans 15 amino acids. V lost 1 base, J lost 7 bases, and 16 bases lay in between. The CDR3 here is CASSQGQGSLFEAFF. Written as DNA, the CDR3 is TGTGCCAGCAGCCAAGGCCAGGGGTCTTTATTTGAAGCTTTCTTT.

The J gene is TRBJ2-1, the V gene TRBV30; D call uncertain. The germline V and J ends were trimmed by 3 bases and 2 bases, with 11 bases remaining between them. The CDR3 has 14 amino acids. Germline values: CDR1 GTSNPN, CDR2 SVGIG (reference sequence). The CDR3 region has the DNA TGTGCCTGGAGCGGAGTAGTCCCCTACAATGAGCAGTTCTTC. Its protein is CAWSGVVPYNEQFF.

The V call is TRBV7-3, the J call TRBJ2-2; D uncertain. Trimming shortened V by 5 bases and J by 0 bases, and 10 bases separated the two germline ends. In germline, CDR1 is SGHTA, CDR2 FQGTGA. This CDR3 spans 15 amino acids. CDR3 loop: CASSRSGSNTGELFF. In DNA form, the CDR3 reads TGTGCCAGCAGCCGGTCCGGGTCGAACACCGGGGAGCTGTTTTTT.

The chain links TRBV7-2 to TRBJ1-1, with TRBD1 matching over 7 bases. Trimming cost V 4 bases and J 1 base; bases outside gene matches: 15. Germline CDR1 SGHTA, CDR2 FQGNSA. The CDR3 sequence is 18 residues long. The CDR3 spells CASSSEQYRGRGNTEAFF. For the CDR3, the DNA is TGTGCCAGCAGCTCAGAGCAATACAGGGGACGGGGGAACACTGAAGCTTTCTTT.

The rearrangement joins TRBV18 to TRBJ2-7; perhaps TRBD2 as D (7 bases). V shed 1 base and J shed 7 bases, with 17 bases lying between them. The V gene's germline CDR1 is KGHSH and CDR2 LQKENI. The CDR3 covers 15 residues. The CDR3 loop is CASSPRRGASWEQYF. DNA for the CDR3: TGTGCCAGCTCACCACGACGGGGGGCCTCGTGGGAGCAGTACTTC. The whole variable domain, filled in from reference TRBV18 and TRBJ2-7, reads NAGVMQNPRHLVRRRGQEARLRCSPMKGHSHVYWYRQLPEEGLKFMVYLQKENIIDESGMPKERFSAEFPKEGPSILRIQQVVRGDSAAYFCASSPRRGASWEQYFGPGTRLTVT.

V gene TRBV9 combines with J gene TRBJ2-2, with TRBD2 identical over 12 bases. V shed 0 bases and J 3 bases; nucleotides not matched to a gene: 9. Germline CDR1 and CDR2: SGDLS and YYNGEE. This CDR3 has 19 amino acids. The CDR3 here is CASSVEGLAGGPDTGELFF. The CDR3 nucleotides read TGTGCCAGCAGCGTAGAGGGTCTAGCGGGGGGGCCTGACACCGGGGAGCTGTTTTTT.

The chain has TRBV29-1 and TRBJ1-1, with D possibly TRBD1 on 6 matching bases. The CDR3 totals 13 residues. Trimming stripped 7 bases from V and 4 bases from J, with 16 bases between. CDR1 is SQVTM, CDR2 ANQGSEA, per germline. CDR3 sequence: CSAYREIGTEAFF. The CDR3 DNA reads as TGCAGCGCCTACAGGGAGATAGGCACTGAAGCTTTCTTT.

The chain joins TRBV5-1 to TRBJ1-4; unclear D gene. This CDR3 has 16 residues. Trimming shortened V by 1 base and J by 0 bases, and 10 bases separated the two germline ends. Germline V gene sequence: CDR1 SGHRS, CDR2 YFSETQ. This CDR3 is CASSLNTIATNEKLFF. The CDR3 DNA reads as TGCGCCAGCAGCTTGAATACAATTGCAACTAATGAAAAACTGTTTTTT.

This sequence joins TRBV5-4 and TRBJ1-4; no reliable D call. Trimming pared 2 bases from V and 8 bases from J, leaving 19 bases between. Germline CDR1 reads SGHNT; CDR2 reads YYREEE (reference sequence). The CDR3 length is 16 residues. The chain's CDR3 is CASSLGPGAASEKLFF. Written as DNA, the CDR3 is TGTGCCAGCAGCTTAGGTCCGGGAGCGGCAAGCGAAAAACTGTTTTTT.

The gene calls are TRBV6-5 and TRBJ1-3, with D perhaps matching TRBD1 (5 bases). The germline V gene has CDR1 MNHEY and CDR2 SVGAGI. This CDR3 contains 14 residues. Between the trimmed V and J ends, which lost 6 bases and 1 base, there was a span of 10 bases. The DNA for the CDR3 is TGTGCCAGCAGAACGACAGTTTCTGGAAACACCATATATTTT. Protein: CASRTTVSGNTIYF.

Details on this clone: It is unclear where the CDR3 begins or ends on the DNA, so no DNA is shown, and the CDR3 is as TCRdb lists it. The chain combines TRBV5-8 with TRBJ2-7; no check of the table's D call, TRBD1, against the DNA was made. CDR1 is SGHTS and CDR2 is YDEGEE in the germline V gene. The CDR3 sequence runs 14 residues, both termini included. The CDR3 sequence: CASSFLAQGYEQYF.

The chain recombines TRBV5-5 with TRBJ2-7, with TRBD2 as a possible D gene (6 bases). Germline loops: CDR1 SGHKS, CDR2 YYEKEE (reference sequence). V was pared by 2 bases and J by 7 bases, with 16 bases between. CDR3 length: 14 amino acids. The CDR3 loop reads CASSFGIGAGEQYF. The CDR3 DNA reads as TGTGCCAGCAGCTTCGGTATCGGGGCGGGAGAGCAGTACTTC.

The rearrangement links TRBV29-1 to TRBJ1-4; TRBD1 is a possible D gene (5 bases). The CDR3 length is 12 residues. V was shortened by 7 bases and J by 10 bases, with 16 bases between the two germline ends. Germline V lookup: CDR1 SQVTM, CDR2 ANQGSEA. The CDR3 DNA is TGCAGCGGGGCGGGGGTGTACGGAAAACTGTTTTTT. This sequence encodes CSGAGVYGKLFF.

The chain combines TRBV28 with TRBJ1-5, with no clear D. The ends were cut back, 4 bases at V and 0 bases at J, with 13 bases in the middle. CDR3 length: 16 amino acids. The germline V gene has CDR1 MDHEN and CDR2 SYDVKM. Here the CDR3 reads CASSSLGELSNQPQHF. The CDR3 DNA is TGTGCCAGCAGTTCCCTCGGGGAGCTTAGCAATCAGCCCCAGCATTTT.

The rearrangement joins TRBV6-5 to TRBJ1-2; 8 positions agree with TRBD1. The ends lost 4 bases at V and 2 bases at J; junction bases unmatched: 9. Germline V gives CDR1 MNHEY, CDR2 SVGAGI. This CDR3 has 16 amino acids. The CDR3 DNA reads TGTGCCAGCAGTTGGTCCCCAGGGGGCTTGAACTATGGCTACACCTTC. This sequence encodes CASSWSPGGLNYGYTF.

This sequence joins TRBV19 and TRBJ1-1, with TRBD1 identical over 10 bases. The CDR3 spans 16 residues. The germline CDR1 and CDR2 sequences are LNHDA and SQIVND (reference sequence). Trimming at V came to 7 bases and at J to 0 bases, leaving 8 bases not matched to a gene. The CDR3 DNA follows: TGTGCCAGTATACCGGGACAGGGGAGAATGAACACTGAAGCTTTCTTT. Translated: CASIPGQGRMNTEAFF.

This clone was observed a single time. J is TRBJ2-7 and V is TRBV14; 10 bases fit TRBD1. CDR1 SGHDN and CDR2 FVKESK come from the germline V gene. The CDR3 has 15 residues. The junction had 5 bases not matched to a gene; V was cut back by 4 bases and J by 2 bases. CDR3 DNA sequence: TGTGCCAGCAGCCGAGGGGGACAGGGGACCTACGAGCAGTACTTC. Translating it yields CASSRGGQGTYEQYF.

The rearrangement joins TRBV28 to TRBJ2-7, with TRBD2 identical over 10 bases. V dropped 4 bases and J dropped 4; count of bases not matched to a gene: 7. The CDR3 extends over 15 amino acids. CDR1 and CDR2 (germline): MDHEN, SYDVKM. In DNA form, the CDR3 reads TGTGCCAGCAGTTCCTTGACTAGCGGGCTATACGAGCAGTACGTC. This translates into CASSSLTSGLYEQYV.

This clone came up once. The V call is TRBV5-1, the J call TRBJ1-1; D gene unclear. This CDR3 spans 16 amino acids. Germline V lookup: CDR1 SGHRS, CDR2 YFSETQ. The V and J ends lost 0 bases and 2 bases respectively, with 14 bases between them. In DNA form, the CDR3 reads TGCGCCAGCAGCTTGGCCTTATGGGGAGAAAACACTGAAGCTTTCTTT. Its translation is CASSLALWGENTEAFF. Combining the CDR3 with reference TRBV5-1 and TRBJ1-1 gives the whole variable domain KAGVTQTPRYLIKTRGQQVTLSCSPISGHRSVSWYQQTPGQGLQFLFEYFSETQRNKGNFPGRFSGRQFSNSRSEMNVSTLELGDSALYLCASSLALWGENTEAFFGQGTRLTVV.